The sequence of this T cell receptor beta chain was determined in a study of siplizumab effects on memory and regulatory T cells. Study-level points and caveats: Naive T cells appeared more varied than memory cells and looked like key alloresponse contributors. Controls had more than 25% Treg-derived mappable alloreactive CD4+ clones on average, versus around 71% with siplizumab.

Some clones are missing from TCRdb's copy, which holds only in-frame ones; the method was immunoSEQ multiplex PCR. The sample contains some 100,000 clones, approximately 94% of which appear only once. A remark on this clone: Antigen specificity is unknown.

The trim removed 3 bases at V and 2 bases at J, leaving 10 bases unmatched. Germline-derived CDR1 and CDR2 are MNHNS and SASEGT. The CDR3 is 18 residues long. Sequenced sample: Tregs sorted from blood. This TCR was sampled from a human donor in good health. V is TRBV6-1 and J is TRBJ2-7; TRBD2 agrees at 13 bases. CDR3 bases: TGTGCCAGCAGTGATGACGCTAAGGGACTAGCGGGAACCTACGAGCAGTACTTC. Translation: CASSDDAKGLAGTYEQYF.